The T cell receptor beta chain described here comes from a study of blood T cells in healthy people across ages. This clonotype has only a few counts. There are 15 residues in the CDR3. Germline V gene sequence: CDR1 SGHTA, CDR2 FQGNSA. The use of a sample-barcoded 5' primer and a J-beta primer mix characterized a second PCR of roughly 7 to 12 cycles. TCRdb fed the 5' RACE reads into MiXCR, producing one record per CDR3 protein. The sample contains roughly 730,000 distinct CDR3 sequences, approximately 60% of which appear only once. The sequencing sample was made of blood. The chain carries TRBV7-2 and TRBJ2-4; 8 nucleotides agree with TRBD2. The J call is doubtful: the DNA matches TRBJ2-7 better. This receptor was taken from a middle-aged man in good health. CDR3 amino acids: CASSSTSVRGHEQYF. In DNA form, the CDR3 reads TGTGCCAGCAGCTCGACTAGCGTGAGGGGACACGAGCAGTACTTC.